This paragraph reports one T cell receptor (beta chain). The treatment here: randomized to nivolumab then ipilimumab (arm A) or the reverse (arm B). The CDR3 has 14 amino acids. Germline loops: CDR1 SGDLS, CDR2 YYNGEE. The data were taken from a study of sequential checkpoint blockade in melanoma. Clones were sequenced by immunoSEQ multiplex PCR, and TCRdb holds only the in-frame ones, with some missing. The sample carries more than 9,000 clones, around 78% recorded once. The TCR sequence derives from a human donor with melanoma. The chain joins TRBV9 to TRBJ2-5; 10 bases match TRBD2. The J call may be mistaken, given a closer DNA end match to TRBJ2-7. This specimen consisted of CD8+ T cells sorted from blood (inferred from file names), obtained from a patient given nivolumab and ipilimumab in sequence. The CDR3 is CASSVGTSGYEQYF. The DNA for the CDR3 is TGTGCCAGCAGCGTAGGGACTAGCGGCTACGAGCAGTACTTC.